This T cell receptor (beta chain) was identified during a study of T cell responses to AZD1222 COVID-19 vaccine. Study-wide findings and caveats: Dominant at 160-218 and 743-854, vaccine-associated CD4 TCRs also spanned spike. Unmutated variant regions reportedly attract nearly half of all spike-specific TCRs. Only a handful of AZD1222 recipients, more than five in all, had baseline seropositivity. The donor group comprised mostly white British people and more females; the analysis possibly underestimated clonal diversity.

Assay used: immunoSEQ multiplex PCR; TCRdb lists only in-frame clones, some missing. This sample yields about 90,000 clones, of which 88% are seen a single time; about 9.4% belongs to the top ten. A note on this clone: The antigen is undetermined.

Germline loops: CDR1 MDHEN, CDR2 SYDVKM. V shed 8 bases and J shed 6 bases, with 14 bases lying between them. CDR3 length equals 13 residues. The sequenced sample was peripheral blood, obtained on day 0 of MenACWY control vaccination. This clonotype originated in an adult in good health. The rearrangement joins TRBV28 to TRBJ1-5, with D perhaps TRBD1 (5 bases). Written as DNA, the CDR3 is TGTGCCAGCCTTAAGAGGGGAACTCAGCCCCAGCATTTT. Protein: CASLKRGTQPQHF.